This paragraph reports one T cell receptor beta chain. The target antigen is unknown. PCR was performed a second time for about 6 to 12 cycles using a sample-barcoded 5' primer and a J-beta primer mix. Via MiXCR, TCRdb re-called the 5' RACE reads, giving one row per CDR3 protein. The repertoire includes 850,000 to 1,300,000 distinct CDR3 sequences, over 35% of them detected once, and under 20% sits in the top ten. This sample is drawn from a study of blood T cells in healthy people across ages. Germline assignment: CDR1 SGHDN and CDR2 FVKESK. J was trimmed by 3 bases and V by 4 bases; bases with no gene match: 5. This CDR3 spans 16 amino acids. Study-wide points: Calculation of diversity from one million T cells yielded estimates considered to be underestimates.

Healthy Caucasians from Russia aged about 6 to 90 served as donors. Sample: blood. The V call is TRBV14, the J call TRBJ2-1; 11 bases map to TRBD2. The clonotype comes from a woman aged 60-75 years in good health. The CDR3 sequence: CASSPLAGVNYNEQFF. DNA of the CDR3: TGTGCCAGCAGCCCACTAGCGGGAGTTAACTACAATGAGCAGTTCTTC. Complete variable domain (other parts from reference TRBV14 and TRBJ2-1): EAGVTQFPSHSVIEKGQTVTLRCDPISGHDNLYWYRRVMGKEIKFLLHFVKESKQDESGMPNNRFLAERTGGTYSTLKVQPAELEDSGVYFCASSPLAGVNYNEQFFGPGTRLTVL.